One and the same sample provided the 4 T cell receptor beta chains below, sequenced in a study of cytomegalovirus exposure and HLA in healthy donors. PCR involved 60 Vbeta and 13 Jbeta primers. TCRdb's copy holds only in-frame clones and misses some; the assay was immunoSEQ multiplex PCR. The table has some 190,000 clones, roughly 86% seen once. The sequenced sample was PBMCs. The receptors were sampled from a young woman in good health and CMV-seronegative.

The CDR3 here is CASSLPLSTGGGYTF. The CDR3 coding sequence is TGTGCCAGCAGTCTCCCCCTATCCACGGGAGGTGGCTACACCTTC. This chain links TRBV28 with TRBJ1-2; D uncertain. The CDR3 contains 15 residues. V shed 5 bases and J shed 7 bases, with 20 bases lying between them. Per germline, CDR1 MDHEN and CDR2 SYDVKM.

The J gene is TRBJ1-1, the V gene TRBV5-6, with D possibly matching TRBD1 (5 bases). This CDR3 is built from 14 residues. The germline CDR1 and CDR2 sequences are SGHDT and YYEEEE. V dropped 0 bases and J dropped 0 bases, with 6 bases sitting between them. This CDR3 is CASSLGTMNTEAFF. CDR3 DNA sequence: TGTGCCAGCAGCTTGGGGACAATGAACACTGAAGCTTTCTTT.

The DNA for the CDR3 is TGCGCCAGCAGTCGAACGGGACAGAATTTTTACGAGCAGTACTTC. Translated, it gives CASSRTGQNFYEQYF. V and J are TRBV23-1 and TRBJ2-7, with 7 bases that match TRBD1. TRBV23-1 has ORF status, its function being uncertain. This CDR3 comprises 15 residues. V trimming: 4 bases; J trimming: 4 bases; junction bases outside the gene matches: 10.

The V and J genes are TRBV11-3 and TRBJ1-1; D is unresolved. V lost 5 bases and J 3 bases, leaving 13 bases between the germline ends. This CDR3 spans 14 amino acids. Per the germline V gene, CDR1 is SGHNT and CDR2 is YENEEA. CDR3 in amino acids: CASSVRGRDTEAFF. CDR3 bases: TGTGCCAGCAGCGTGAGAGGGAGAGACACTGAAGCTTTCTTT.